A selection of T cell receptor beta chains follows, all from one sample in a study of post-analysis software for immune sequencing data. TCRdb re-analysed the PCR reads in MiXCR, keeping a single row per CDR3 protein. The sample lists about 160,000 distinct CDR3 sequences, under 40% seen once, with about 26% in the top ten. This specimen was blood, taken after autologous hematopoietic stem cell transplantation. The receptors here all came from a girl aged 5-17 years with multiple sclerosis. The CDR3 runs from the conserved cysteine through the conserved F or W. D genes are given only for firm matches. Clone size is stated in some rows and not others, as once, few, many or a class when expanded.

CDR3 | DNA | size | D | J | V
CASSLAIGGTSEQFF | TGTGCCAGCAGTTTAGCAATAGGGGGAACTAGTGAGCAGTTCTTC | . | . | TRBJ2-1 | TRBV12-3/TRBV12-4
CASSNLAGANTGELFF | TGTGCCAGCAGTAACTTAGCGGGAGCGAACACCGGGGAGCTGTTTTTT | few | TRBD2 | TRBJ2-2 | TRBV6-6
CASSPGTGRRYEQYF | TGCGCCAGCAGTCCCGGGACAGGGCGCCGCTACGAGCAGTACTTC | . | TRBD1 | TRBJ2-7 | TRBV4-3
CASSAEYRPIAGGEQFF | TGTGCCAGCAGCGCCGAGTACAGACCCATAGCGGGAGGTGAGCAGTTCTTC | once | TRBD2 | TRBJ2-1 | TRBV9
CASSQDLSDAGELFF | TGCGCCAGCAGCCAAGATCTCAGCGACGCCGGGGAGCTGTTTTTT | few | . | TRBJ2-2 | TRBV4-3
CASSLSWTANYGYTF | TGTGCCAGCAGCTTGTCCTGGACGGCTAACTATGGCTACACCTTC | few | . | TRBJ1-2 | TRBV5-4
CASSQDTGKETQYF | TGCGCCAGCAGCCAAGACACAGGGAAAGAGACCCAGTACTTC | many | . | TRBJ2-5 | TRBV4-3
CSVAGQGTGETQYF | TGCAGCGTTGCGGGACAGGGGACAGGAGAGACCCAGTACTTC | few | TRBD1 | TRBJ2-5 | TRBV29-1
CASRVIRRTEQETQYF | TGTGCCAGCAGAGTTATTCGTCGGACAGAACAAGAGACCCAGTACTTC | many | . | TRBJ2-5 | TRBV7-8
CAISESSYIYEQYF | TGTGCCATCAGTGAGTCGTCCTATATTTACGAGCAGTACTTC | . | . | TRBJ2-7 | TRBV10-3
CASSLGGGAGNEQYF | TGTGCCAGCAGTTTAGGGGGGGGAGCGGGAAACGAGCAGTACTTC | . | TRBD2 | TRBJ2-7 | TRBV12-3/TRBV12-4
CASSSRDGSYNEQFF | TGCGCCAGCAGCTCCCGGGACGGATCCTACAATGAGCAGTTCTTC | few | . | TRBJ2-1 | TRBV5-1
CASSIRVLRDQVYSDQETQYF | TGTGCCAGTAGTATAAGGGTTTTGCGGGACCAAGTTTATTCGGACCAAGAGACCCAGTACTTC | . | . | TRBJ2-5 | TRBV19
CASSYSGTAGVEQFF | TGTGCCAGCAGTTACTCCGGGACAGCCGGCGTTGAGCAGTTCTTC | few | TRBD1 | TRBJ2-1 | TRBV6-5
CASNQTGPSGANVRTF | TGCGCCAGCAACCAGACAGGCCCTTCTGGGGCCAACGTCCGGACTTTC | . | . | TRBJ2-6 | TRBV5-1
CASNGWDRGTGANVLTF | TGTGCCAGCAACGGATGGGACAGGGGAACTGGGGCCAACGTCCTGACTTTC | . | TRBD1 | TRBJ2-6 | TRBV6-6
CASRGGTAMEQYF | TGTGCCAGCAGGGGGGGTACGGCAATGGAGCAGTACTTC | . | . | TRBJ2-5 | TRBV25-1
CSVASGVNQPQHF | TGCAGCGTCGCGTCAGGGGTCAATCAGCCCCAGCATTTT | . | . | TRBJ1-5 | TRBV29-1
CASSFGQGSGELFF | TGTGCCAGCAGCTTCGGTCAGGGGTCCGGGGAGCTGTTTTTT | . | . | TRBJ2-2 | TRBV7-9
CASSRAGSGYEQYF | TGTGCCAGCAGCCGAGCGGGGAGCGGGTACGAGCAGTACTTC | . | TRBD2 | TRBJ2-7 | TRBV11-3
CASSPASGRGNEQFF | TGTGCCAGCAGCCCGGCCAGCGGGAGAGGCAATGAGCAGTTCTTC | few | TRBD2 | TRBJ2-1 | TRBV3-1
CASSLTAAYEQYF | TGTGCCAGCAGCTTGACAGCGGCCTACGAGCAGTACTTC | few | . | TRBJ2-7 | TRBV5-4
CASSLAGYSNQPQHF | TGTGCCAGCAGCTTGGCGGGTTATAGCAATCAGCCCCAGCATTTT | few | . | TRBJ1-5 | TRBV5-5
CASSFWGRGEEQYF | TGTGCCAGCAGTTTTTGGGGGAGGGGGGAAGAGCAGTACTTC | few | . | TRBJ2-7 | TRBV12-3/TRBV12-4
CSAGPTNEQFF | TGCAGTGCAGGACCCACGAATGAGCAGTTCTTC | many | . | TRBJ2-1 | TRBV20-1
CASSQPDRSNQPQHF | TGCGCCAGCAGCCAACCCGACAGAAGCAATCAGCCCCAGCATTTT | . | . | TRBJ1-5 | TRBV4-1
CSALAGSEETQYF | TGCAGCGCTCTAGCGGGTTCCGAAGAGACCCAGTACTTT | . | TRBD2 | TRBJ2-5 | TRBV29-1
CASSYVSNTGELFF | TGTGCCAGCAGTTACGTTAGCAACACCGGGGAGCTGTTTTTT | few | . | TRBJ2-2 | TRBV6-5
CASSLARGTTQGVLNEQFF | TGTGCCAGCAGCTTAGCACGTGGGACTACCCAGGGGGTCTTAAATGAGCAGTTCTTC | few | . | TRBJ2-1 | TRBV7-9
CASSYFPGTSDLEQFF | TGTGCCAGCAGTTATTTCCCCGGGACTAGCGATCTTGAGCAGTTCTTC | . | TRBD2 | TRBJ2-1 | TRBV6-5
CSARISGRVDTEQFF | TGCAGTGCTAGGATTAGCGGGAGGGTAGACACTGAGCAGTTCTTC | . | TRBD2 | TRBJ2-1 | TRBV20-1
CATIAGDRLKNIQYF | TGTGCCACTATAGCGGGCGACAGGTTAAAGAACATTCAGTACTTC | . | . | TRBJ2-4 | TRBV28
CASSPAFRTGPNPGFF | TGTGCCAGCAGTCCTGCATTTAGGACAGGGCCGAACCCCGGGTTCTTC | . | TRBD1 | TRBJ2-1 | TRBV27
CSVGQREHRFF | TGCAGCGTTGGGCAGCGGGAGCACAGGTTCTTC | . | TRBD2 | TRBJ2-1 | TRBV29-1
CSARDHLEGPLGTDTQYF | TGCAGTGCTAGAGATCATCTGGAGGGACCTCTTGGCACAGATACGCAGTATTTT | many | . | TRBJ2-3 | TRBV20-1
CASSLVLGGVSSNEQYF | TGTGCCAGCAGCTTAGTTCTAGGGGGAGTGTCGTCCAATGAGCAGTACTTC | few | . | TRBJ2-7 | TRBV7-2
CASSFGTGAESYNEQFF | TGTGCCAGCAGTTTCGGGACAGGGGCCGAAAGCTACAATGAGCAGTTCTTC | . | TRBD1 | TRBJ2-1 | TRBV6-6
CASSFEQGLAEQFF | TGTGCCAGCAGTTTTGAACAGGGACTAGCGGAGCAGTTCTTC | . | TRBD2 | TRBJ2-1 | TRBV28
CSAIKGLAGADEQFF | TGCAGTGCTATAAAGGGGCTAGCGGGAGCCGATGAGCAGTTCTTC | few | TRBD2 | TRBJ2-1 | TRBV20-1
CASGFPGTGEGYTF | TGTGCCAGCGGATTTCCCGGGACAGGGGAAGGCTACACCTTC | few | TRBD1 | TRBJ1-2 | TRBV27
CSAKGGHEQYF | TGCAGTGCTAAAGGGGGTCACGAGCAGTACTTC | . | . | TRBJ2-7 | TRBV20-1
CASSLSPLFGASYGYTF | TGTGCCAGCAGTTTATCCCCCCTATTCGGGGCTTCGTATGGCTACACCTTC | . | . | TRBJ1-2 | TRBV27